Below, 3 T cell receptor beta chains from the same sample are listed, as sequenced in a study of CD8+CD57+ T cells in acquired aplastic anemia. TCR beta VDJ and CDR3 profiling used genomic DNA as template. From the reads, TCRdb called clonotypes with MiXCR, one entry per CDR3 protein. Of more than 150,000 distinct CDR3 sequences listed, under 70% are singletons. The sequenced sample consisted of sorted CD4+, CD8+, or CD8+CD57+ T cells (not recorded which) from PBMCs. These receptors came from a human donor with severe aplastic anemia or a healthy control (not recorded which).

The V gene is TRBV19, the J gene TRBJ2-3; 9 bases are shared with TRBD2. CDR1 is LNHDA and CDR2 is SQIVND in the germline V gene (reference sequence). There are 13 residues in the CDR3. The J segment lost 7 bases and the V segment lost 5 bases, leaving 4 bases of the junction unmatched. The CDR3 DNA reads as TGTGCCAGTAGTCTACTAGCGGGCTATACGCAGTATTTT. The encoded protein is CASSLLAGYTQYF.

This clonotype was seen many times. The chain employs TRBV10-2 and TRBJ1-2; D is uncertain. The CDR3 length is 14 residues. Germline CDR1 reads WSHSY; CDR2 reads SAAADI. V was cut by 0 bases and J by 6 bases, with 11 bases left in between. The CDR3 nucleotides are TGCGCCAGCAGTGAGTCATCAGTTACAAATGGCTACACCTTC. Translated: CASSESSVTNGYTF.

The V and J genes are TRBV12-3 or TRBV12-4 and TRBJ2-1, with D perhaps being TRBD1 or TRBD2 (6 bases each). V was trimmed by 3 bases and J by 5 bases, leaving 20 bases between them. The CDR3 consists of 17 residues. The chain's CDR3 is CASSFPGAPFLNNEQFF. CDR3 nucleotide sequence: TGTGCCAGCAGTTTCCCGGGGGCTCCGTTCCTGAACAATGAGCAGTTCTTC.